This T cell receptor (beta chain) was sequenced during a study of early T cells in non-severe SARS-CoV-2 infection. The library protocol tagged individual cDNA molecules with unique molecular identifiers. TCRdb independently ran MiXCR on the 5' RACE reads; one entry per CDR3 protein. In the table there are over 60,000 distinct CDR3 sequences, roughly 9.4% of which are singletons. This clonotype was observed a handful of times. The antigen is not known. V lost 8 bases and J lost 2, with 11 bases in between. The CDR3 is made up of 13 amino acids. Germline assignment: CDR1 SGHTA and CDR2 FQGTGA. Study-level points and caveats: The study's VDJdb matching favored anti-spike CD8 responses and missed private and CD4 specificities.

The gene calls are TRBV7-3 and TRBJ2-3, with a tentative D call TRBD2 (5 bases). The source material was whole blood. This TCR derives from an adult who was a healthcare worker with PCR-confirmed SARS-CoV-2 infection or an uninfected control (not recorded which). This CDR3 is CASSDRDTDTQYF. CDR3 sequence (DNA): TGTGCCAGCTCCGACCGGGACACAGATACGCAGTATTTT.